This T cell receptor (beta chain) is from a study of T cells in narcolepsy (dated by TCRdb to 2017 to 2018). For the study in its entirety: Patients with narcolepsy type 1 or type 2 (NT1, NT2) were enrolled in the study together with healthy control donors. The study used TCR Vbeta sequencing to track clonotypes in blood and CSF while looking for autoreactive T cells in narcolepsy patients that target self-antigens of hypocretin neurons (hypocretin, TRIB2).

From the cysteine through the phenylalanine, the CDR3 covers 16 amino acids. The kept DNA is CDR3 alone, 48 bases in frame from the first base. CDR1 SGHRS and CDR2 YFSETQ were looked up in the germline V gene. Trimming removed 0 bases from V and 5 bases from J; the gene matches leave 3 bases unexplained. Library preparation used the immunoSEQ multiplex PCR assay. TCRdb holds this immuneACCESS table with in-frame rearrangements only. Some clones are missing; in checked studies, unresolved V genes explain under half, and the rest has no known cause. Within this sample are several thousand clones, with roughly two thirds of them counted one time only. The ten largest clones add up to about a fifth of the sample. For TCR Vbeta sequencing and comparison with CSF CD8+ T cells, memory CD8+ T cells were sorted ex vivo from patient blood. About this clone itself: Its target antigen remains unknown. Per-base qualities were not stored, and no clone one base away is much larger.

General findings and caveats noted by the study authors: Autoreactive clonotypes were reported to be detected serially in the blood of the same patients and of different patients, but not in the blood of healthy controls. In plots comparing CSF and blood CD4+ T cell clonotypes from the same patient, HCRT-specific and TRIB2-specific autoreactive clonotypes were highlighted.

This clonotype was sampled from a human donor with narcolepsy. The sequence links TRBV5-1 to TRBJ2-3; TRBD2 lines up with 13 middle nucleotides. Source material: CD45RA- memory CD8+ T cells from PBMCs. Interpreted using the paper, the cell subset or site label stands for: memory T cells sorted ex vivo from peripheral blood. The DNA sequence is as follows: TGCGCCAGCAGCTTGGGGACTAGCGGGGGAGGAGATACGCAGTATTTT. Translated, it gives CASSLGTSGGGDTQYF.